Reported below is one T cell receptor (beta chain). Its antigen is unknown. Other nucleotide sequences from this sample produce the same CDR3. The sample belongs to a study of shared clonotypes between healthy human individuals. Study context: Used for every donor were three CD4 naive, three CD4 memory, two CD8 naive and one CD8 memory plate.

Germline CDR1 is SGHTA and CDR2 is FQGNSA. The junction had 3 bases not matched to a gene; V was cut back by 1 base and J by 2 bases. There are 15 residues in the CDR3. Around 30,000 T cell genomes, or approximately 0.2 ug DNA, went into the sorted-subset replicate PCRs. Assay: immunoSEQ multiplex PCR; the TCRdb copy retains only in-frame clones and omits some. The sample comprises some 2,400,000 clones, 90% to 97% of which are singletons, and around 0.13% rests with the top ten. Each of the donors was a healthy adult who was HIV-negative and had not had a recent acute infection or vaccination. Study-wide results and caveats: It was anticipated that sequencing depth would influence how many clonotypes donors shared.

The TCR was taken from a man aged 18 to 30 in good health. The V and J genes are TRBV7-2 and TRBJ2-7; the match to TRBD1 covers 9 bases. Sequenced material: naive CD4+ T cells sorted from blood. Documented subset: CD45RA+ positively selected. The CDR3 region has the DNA TGTGCCAGCAGCTTAGGGAGGACAGGGGCCTACGAGCAGTACTTC. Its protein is CASSLGRTGAYEQYF.